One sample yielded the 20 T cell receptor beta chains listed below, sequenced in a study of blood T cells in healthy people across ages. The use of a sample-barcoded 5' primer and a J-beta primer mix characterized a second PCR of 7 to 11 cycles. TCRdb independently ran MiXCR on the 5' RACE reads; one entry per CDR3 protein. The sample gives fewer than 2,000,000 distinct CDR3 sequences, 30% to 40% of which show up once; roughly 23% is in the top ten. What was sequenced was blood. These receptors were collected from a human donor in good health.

Here the CDR3 reads CASGERIDSGEQYF. CDR3 nucleotides: TGTGCCAGCGGGGAAAGGATCGATTCTGGCGAGCAGTACTTC. This rearrangement joins TRBV9 to TRBJ2-5; no definite D call. The DNA end is more similar to TRBJ2-7, so the J call may be wrong. Germline values: CDR1 SGDLS, CDR2 YYNGEE. The CDR3 runs to 14 residues.

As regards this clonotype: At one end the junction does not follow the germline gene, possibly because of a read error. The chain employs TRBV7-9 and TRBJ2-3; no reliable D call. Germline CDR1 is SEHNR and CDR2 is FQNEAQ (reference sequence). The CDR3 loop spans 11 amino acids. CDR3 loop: CASSLEYTQYF. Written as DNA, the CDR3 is TGCGCCAGCAGCTTGGAGTATACGCAGTATTTT.

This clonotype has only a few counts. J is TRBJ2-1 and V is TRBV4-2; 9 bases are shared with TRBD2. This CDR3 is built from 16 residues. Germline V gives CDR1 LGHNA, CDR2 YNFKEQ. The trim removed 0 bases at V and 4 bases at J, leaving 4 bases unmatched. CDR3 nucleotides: TGTGCCAGCAGCCAAGATCACCTAGCGGGGTACAATGAGCAGTTCTTC. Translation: CASSQDHLAGYNEQFF.

CDR3 bases: TGTGCCAGCAGTCGGACAGGGGGCGGACCTAACTATGGCTACACCTTC. Translating gives CASSRTGGGPNYGYTF. The chain carries TRBV12-3 or TRBV12-4 and TRBJ1-2, with 11 bases lining up with TRBD1. This CDR3 spans 16 amino acids. The J segment lost 0 bases and the V segment lost 5 bases, leaving 5 bases of the junction unmatched.

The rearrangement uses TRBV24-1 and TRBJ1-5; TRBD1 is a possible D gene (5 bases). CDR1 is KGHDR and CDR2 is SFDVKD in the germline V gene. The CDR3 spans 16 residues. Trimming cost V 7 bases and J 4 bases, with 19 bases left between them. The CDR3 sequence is CATREGREGSNQPQHF. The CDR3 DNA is TGTGCCACCAGGGAGGGCAGGGAAGGCTCTAATCAGCCCCAGCATTTT.

CDR3 region: CATSSLPGQIYGYTF. In DNA form, the CDR3 reads TGTGCCACCAGCAGCTTACCGGGACAGATCTATGGCTACACCTTC. The chain employs TRBV15 and TRBJ1-2, with 7 bases identical to TRBD1. Germline lookup yields CDR1 LNHNV and CDR2 YYDKDF (reference sequence). The CDR3 has 15 residues. With V trimmed by 3 bases and J by 4 bases, 8 bases remained unmatched.

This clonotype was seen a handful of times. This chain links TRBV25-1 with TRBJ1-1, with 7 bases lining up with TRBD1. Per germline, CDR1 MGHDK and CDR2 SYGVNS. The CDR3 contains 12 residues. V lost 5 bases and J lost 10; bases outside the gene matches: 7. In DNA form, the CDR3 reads TGTGCCAGCAGTCCAACAGGGGTTAGAGCTTTCTTT. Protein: CASSPTGVRAFF.

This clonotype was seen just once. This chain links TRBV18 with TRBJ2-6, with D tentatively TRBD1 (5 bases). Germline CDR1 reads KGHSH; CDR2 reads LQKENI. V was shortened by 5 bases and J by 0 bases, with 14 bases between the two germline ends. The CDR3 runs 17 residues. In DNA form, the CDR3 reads TGTGCCAGCTCAGCCAGGGTATCTACCTCTGGGGCCAACGTCCTGACTTTC. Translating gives CASSARVSTSGANVLTF.

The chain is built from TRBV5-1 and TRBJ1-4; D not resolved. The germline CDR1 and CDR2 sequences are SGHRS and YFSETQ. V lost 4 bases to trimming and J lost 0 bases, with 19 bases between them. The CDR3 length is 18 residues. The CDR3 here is CASSPGLSREPTNEKLFF. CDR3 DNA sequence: TGCGCCAGCAGCCCCGGGTTGAGTCGGGAACCAACTAATGAAAAACTGTTTTTT.

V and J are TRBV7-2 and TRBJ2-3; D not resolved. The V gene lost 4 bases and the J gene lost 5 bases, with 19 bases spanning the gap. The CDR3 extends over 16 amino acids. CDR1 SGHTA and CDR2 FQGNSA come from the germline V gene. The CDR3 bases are TGTGCCAGCAGCTCACTTTCGGACCCCACTGTAGATACGCAGTATTTT. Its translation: CASSSLSDPTVDTQYF. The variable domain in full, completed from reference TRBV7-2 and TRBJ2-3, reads GAGVSQSPSNKVTEKGKDVELRCDPISGHTALYWYRQSLGQGLEFLIYFQGNSAPDKSGLPSDRFSAERTGGSVSTLTIQRTQQEDSAVYLCASSSLSDPTVDTQYFGPGTRLTVL.

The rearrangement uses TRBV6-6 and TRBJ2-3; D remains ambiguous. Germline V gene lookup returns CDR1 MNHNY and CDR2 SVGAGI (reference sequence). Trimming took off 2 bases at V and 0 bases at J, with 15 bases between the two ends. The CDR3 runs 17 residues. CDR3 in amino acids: CASSYRLSKTSTDTQYF. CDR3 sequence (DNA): TGTGCCAGCAGTTACCGGTTGTCAAAAACAAGCACAGATACGCAGTATTTT.

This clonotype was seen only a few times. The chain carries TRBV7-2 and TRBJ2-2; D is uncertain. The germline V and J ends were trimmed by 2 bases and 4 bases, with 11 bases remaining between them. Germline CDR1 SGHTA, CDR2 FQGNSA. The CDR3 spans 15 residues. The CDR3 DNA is TGTGCCAGCAGCTTAAACTCGGTGCCCACCGGGGAGCTGTTTTTT. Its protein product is CASSLNSVPTGELFF.

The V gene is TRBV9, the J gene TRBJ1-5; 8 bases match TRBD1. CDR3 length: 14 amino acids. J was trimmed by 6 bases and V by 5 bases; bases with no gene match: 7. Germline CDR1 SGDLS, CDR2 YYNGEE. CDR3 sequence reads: CASRDQGAAQPQHF. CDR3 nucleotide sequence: TGTGCCAGCAGAGATCAGGGGGCGGCTCAGCCCCAGCATTTT.

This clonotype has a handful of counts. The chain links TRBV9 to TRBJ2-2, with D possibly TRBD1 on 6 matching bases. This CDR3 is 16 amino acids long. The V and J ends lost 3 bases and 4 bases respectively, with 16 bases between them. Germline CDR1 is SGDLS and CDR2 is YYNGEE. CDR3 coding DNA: TGTGCCAGCAGCGGCCTCCTAGGGGGAGTCACCGGGGAGCTGTTTTTT. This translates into CASSGLLGGVTGELFF. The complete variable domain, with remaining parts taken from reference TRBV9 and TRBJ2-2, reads DSGVTQTPKHLITATGQRVTLRCSPRSGDLSVYWYQQSLDQGLQFLIQYYNGEERAKGNILERFSAQQFPDLHSELNLSSLELGDSALYFCASSGLLGGVTGELFFGEGSRLTVL.

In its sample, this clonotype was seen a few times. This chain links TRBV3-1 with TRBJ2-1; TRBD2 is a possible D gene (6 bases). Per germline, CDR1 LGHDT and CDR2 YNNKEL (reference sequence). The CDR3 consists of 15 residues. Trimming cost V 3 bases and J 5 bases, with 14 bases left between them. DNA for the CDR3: TGTGCCAGCAGCCACCTCGGGGGTTCCGACAATGAGCAGTTCTTC. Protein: CASSHLGGSDNEQFF.

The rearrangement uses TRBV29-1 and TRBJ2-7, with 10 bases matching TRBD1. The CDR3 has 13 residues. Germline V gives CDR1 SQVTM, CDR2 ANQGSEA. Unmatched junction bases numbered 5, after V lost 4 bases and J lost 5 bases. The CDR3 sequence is CSVAGQGINEQYF. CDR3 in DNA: TGCAGCGTTGCGGGACAGGGGATCAACGAGCAGTACTTC.

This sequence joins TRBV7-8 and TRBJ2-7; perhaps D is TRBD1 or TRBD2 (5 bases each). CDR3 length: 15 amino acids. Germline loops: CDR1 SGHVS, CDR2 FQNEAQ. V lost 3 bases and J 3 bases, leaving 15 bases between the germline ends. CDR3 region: CASSFGWGFHYEQYF. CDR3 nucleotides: TGTGCCAGCAGCTTTGGGTGGGGGTTCCACTACGAGCAGTACTTC.

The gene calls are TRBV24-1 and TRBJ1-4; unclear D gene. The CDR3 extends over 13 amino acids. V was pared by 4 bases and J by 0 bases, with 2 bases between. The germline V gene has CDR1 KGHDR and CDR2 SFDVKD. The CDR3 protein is CATSESTNEKLFF. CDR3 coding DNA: TGTGCCACCAGTGAATCAACTAATGAAAAACTGTTTTTT.

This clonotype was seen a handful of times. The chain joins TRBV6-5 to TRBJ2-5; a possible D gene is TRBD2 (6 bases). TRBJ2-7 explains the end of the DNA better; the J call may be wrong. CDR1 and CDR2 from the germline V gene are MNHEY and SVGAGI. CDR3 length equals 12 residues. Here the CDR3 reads CASSGPGGEQYF. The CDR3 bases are TGTGCCAGCAGCGGACCCGGGGGCGAGCAGTACTTC.

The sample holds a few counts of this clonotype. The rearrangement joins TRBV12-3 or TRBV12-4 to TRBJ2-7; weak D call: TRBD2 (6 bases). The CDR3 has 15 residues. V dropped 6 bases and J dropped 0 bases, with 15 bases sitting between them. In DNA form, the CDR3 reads TGTGCCAGCAGCCCCGGGGGTCCCCACTCCTACGAGCAGTACTTC. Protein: CASSPGGPHSYEQYF.